This TCR beta chain was identified in a study of blood T cells in healthy people across ages. A sample-barcoded 5' primer and a J-beta primer mix were used in a second PCR of roughly 7 to 11 cycles. TCRdb re-analysed the 5' RACE reads in MiXCR, keeping a single row per CDR3 protein. The sample lists about 970,000 distinct CDR3 sequences; just over 50% were seen once. This CDR3 comprises 14 residues. CDR1 and CDR2 from the germline V gene are SEHNR and FQNEAQ (reference sequence). The rearrangement links TRBV7-9 to TRBJ2-4; D is unclear. Near its end, the DNA agrees better with TRBJ2-7, so the J call may be wrong. The sequencing input was blood. The TCR sequence derives from an older woman in good health. The CDR3 is CASSFVLGSYEQYF. CDR3 in DNA: TGTGCCAGCAGCTTTGTTCTGGGCTCCTACGAGCAGTACTTC.